This TCR beta chain was retrieved from a study of blood T cell repertoires in COVID-19. Turning to the study itself: Donors in the United States, Italy and Spain gave samples during acute or convalescent COVID-19.

V lost 0 bases, J lost 7 bases, and 10 bases stayed unmatched. There are 16 residues in the CDR3. Germline V lookup: CDR1 LGHNA, CDR2 YNFKEQ. Sequencing used immunoSEQ multiplex PCR; TCRdb keeps in-frame clones, though not all of them. The sample records roughly 390,000 clones, about 87% being singletons. The TCR sequence derives from a woman in her 30s with COVID-19, enrolled during active disease. This chain links TRBV4-2 with TRBJ2-7; 9 bases are shared with TRBD2. The sequencing sample was made of peripheral blood. This chain's CDR3 is CASSQEIPAGGREQYF. CDR3 bases: TGTGCCAGCAGCCAAGAAATACCAGCGGGAGGTCGAGAGCAGTACTTC.